These 8 T cell receptor beta chains were all obtained from the same sample, sequenced in a study of T cell repertoires in cytomegalovirus infection. TCRdb independently ran MiXCR on the reads; one entry per CDR3 protein. Of about 200,000 distinct CDR3 sequences in the sample, 8% to 10% were seen once. The sequencing input was PBMCs. The receptors here all came from a human donor in good health (CMV status not recorded). Some clones in this sample may be carry-over from other donors' samples.

In its sample, this clonotype was seen a few times. The gene calls are TRBV6-2 or TRBV6-3 and TRBJ1-5, with D maybe TRBD1 (6 bases). With 8 bases removed from V and 1 base from J, the gap between germline ends came to 12 bases. The CDR3 length is 14 residues. Germline CDR1 and CDR2: MNHEY and SVGEGT. In DNA, the CDR3 is TGTGCCAGCCGCCGGGACAACAGCAATCAGCCCCAGCATTTT. Encoded protein: CASRRDNSNQPQHF.

There are a few counts of this clonotype. The chain couples TRBV20-1 to TRBJ2-7; 12 bases are shared with TRBD2. With V trimmed by 5 bases and J by 1 base, 6 bases remained unmatched. Germline V gene lookup returns CDR1 DFQATT and CDR2 SNEGSKA (reference sequence). The CDR3 consists of 15 residues. For the CDR3, the DNA is TGCAGTGCTCCTAGCGGGGGGGCGTGGTCCTACGAGCAGTACTTC. Amino acids: CSAPSGGAWSYEQYF.

This clonotype was seen many times. This sequence joins TRBV11-3 and TRBJ2-5; D is undetermined. The CDR3 runs to 13 residues. The germline CDR1 and CDR2 sequences are SGHNT and YENEEA. Between the trimmed V and J ends, which lost 1 base and 3 bases, there was a span of 6 bases. CDR3 sequence: CASSLVREETQYF. The CDR3 DNA follows: TGTGCCAGCAGCTTAGTTCGAGAAGAGACCCAGTACTTC. Together with reference TRBV11-3 and TRBJ2-5, the CDR3 gives the full variable domain: EAGVVQSPRYKIIEKKQPVAFWCNPISGHNTLYWYLQNLGQGPELLIRYENEEAVDDSQLPKDRFSAERLKGVDSTLKIQPAELGDSAVYLCASSLVREETQYFGPGTRLLVL.

This clonotype was observed at least ten times. The rearrangement links TRBV28 to TRBJ1-1; the match to TRBD1 covers 8 bases. Germline CDR1 is MDHEN and CDR2 is SYDVKM. This CDR3 is built from 14 residues. V lost 9 bases to trimming and J lost 1 base; unmatched junction nucleotides: 7. In DNA, the CDR3 is TGTGCCAGTACCACAGGGGGAAGGAACACTGAAGCTTTCTTT. This gives the protein CASTTGGRNTEAFF.

This clonotype was seen ten or more times. J is TRBJ2-7 and V is TRBV6-5; TRBD1 matches at 7 bases. Germline CDR1 MNHEY, CDR2 SVGAGI. CDR3 length: 15 amino acids. J lost 6 bases, V lost 1 base, and 9 bases had no gene match. The CDR3 spells CASSYLADRDAEQYF. The DNA of the CDR3 is TGTGCCAGCAGTTACTTAGCCGACAGGGATGCCGAGCAGTACTTC.

The J gene is TRBJ2-1, the V gene TRBV30; no definite D call. Trimming removed 4 bases from V and 0 bases from J, with 1 base in between. This CDR3 is built from 11 residues. Germline V CDR1 and CDR2: GTSNPN, SVGIG (reference sequence). CDR3 nucleotide sequence: TGTGCCTGGATCTCCTACAATGAGCAGTTCTTC. Translated: CAWISYNEQFF.

This clonotype was counted ten times or more. As DNA, the CDR3 is TGTGCCAGCAGCTTATTTGGACAGGGGGCCACTAATGAAAAACTGTTTTTT. Its protein product is CASSLFGQGATNEKLFF. This chain joins TRBV7-2 and TRBJ1-4; 11 positions match TRBD1. V was clipped by 2 bases and J by 2 bases; unmatched bases: 4. Germline lookup yields CDR1 SGHTA and CDR2 FQGNSA. The CDR3 is made up of 17 amino acids.

This clonotype has a handful of counts. The chain carries TRBV5-1 and TRBJ2-7; maybe TRBD1 (6 bases). Germline values: CDR1 SGHRS, CDR2 YFSETQ. This CDR3 is 11 amino acids long. V dropped 8 bases and J dropped 6 bases, with 12 bases sitting between them. CDR3 loop: CASAGAGEQYF. The CDR3 DNA reads as TGCGCCAGTGCAGGGGCCGGCGAGCAGTACTTC.